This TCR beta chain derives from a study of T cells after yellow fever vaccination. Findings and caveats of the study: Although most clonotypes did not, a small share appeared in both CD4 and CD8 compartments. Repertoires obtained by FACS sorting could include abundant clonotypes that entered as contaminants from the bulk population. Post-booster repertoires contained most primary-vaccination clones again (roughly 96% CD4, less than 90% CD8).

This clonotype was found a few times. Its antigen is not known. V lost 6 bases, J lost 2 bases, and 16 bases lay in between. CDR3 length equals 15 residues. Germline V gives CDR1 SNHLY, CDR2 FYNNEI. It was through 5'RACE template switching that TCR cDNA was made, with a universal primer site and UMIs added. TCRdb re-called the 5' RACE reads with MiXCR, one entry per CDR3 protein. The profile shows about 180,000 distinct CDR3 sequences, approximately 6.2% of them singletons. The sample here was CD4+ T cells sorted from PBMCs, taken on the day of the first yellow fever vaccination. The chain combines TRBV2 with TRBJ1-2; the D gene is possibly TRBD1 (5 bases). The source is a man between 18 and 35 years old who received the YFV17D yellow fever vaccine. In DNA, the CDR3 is TGTGCCAGCAGCCGACTGGAGGGGCCCAACTATGGCTACACCTTC. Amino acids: CASSRLEGPNYGYTF.